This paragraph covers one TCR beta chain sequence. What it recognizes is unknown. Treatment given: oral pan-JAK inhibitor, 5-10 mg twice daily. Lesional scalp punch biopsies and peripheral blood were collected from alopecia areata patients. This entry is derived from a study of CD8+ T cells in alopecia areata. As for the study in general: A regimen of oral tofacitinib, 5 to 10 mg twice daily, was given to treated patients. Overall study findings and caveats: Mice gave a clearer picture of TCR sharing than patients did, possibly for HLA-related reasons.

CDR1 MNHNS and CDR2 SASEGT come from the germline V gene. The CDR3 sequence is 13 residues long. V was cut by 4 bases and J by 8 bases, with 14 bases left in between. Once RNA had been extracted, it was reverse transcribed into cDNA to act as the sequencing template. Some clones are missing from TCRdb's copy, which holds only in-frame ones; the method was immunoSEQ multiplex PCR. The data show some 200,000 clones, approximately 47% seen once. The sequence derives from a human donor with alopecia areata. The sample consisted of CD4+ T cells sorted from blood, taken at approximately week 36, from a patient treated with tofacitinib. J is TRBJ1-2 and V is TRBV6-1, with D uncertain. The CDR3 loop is CASSVTLDGGYTF. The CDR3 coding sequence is TGTGCCAGCAGTGTCACTCTGGACGGGGGCTACACCTTC.